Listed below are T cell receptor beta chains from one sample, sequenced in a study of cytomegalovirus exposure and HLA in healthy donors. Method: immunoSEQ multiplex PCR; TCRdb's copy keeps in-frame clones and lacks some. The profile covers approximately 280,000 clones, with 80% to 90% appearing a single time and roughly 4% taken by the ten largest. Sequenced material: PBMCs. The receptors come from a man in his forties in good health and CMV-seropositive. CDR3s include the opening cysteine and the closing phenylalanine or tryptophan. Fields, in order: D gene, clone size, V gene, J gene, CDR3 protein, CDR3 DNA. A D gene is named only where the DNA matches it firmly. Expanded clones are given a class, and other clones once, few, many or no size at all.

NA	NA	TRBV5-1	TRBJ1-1	CASSLSRDLNTEAFF	TGCGCCAGCAGCTTGTCTAGGGACTTGAACACTGAAGCTTTCTTT
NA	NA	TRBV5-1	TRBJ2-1	CASSPLAETGEQFF	TGCGCCAGCAGCCCGCTAGCTGAAACGGGTGAGCAGTTCTTC
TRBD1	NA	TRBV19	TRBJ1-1	CASGDRDTEAFF	TGTGCCAGTGGGGACAGGGACACTGAAGCTTTCTTT
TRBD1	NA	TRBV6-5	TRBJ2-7	CASSYGSGGYEQYF	TGTGCCAGCAGTTACGGTTCAGGGGGCTACGAGCAGTACTTC
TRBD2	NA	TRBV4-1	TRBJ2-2	CASSQDGAGGTGELFF	TGCGCCAGCAGCCAAGATGGCGCGGGAGGAACCGGGGAGCTGTTTTTT
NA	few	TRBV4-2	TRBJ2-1	CASSAADSASSYNEQFF	TGTGCCAGCAGCGCAGCTGATAGCGCGAGCTCCTACAATGAGCAGTTCTTC
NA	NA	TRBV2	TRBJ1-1	CASSEEEGWTEAFF	TGTGCCAGCAGTGAAGAGGAGGGATGGACTGAAGCTTTCTTT
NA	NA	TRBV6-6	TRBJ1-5	CASTKQGRDQPQHF	TGTGCCAGCACCAAACAGGGCCGGGATCAGCCCCAGCATTTT
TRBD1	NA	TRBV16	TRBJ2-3	CASSLQGKSTDTQYF	TGTGCCAGCAGCTTACAGGGGAAGTCCACAGATACGCAGTATTTT
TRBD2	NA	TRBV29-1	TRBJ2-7	CSAREGTSYEQYF	TGCAGCGCCCGGGAGGGTACCTCCTACGAGCAGTACTTC
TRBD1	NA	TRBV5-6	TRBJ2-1	CASSLVGQGHNEQFF	TGTGCCAGCAGCTTAGTAGGACAGGGACACAATGAGCAGTTCTTC
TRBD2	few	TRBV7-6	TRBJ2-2	CASSSDLAGTGELFF	TGTGCCAGCAGCTCCGACCTAGCGGGGACCGGGGAGCTGTTTTTT
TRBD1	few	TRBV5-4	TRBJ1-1	CASSLEGGPASNTEAFF	TGTGCCAGCAGCTTGGAAGGGGGCCCCGCCTCGAACACTGAAGCTTTCTTT
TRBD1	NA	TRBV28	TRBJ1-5	CASSLGQGHQPQHF	TGTGCCAGCAGTCTAGGACAGGGGCATCAGCCCCAGCATTTT
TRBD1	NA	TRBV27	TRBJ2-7	CASSLRDRRSYEQYF	TGTGCCAGCAGTCTCCGGGACAGGCGCTCCTACGAGCAGTACTTC
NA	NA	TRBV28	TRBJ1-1	CASSFLRIGGTEAFF	TGTGCCAGCAGTTTCCTCAGGATCGGGGGCACTGAAGCTTTCTTT
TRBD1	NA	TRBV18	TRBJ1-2	CASSPGTGDVGGYTF	TGTGCCAGCTCACCAGGGACAGGGGATGTAGGCGGCTACACCTTC
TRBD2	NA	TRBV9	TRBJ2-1	CASSVEGRGSYNEQFF	TGTGCCAGCAGCGTAGAGGGGAGGGGCTCCTACAATGAGCAGTTCTTC
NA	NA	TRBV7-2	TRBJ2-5	CASSLDPTAQETQYF	TGTGCCAGCAGCTTAGATCCGACAGCCCAAGAGACCCAGTACTTC
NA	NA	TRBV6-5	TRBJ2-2	CASSYTSAGELFF	TGTGCCAGCAGTTACACGAGTGCCGGGGAGCTGTTTTTT
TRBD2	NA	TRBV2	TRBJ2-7	CASSEPPSSGSNEQYF	TGTGCCAGCAGTGAACCCCCGTCTAGCGGGAGTAACGAGCAGTACTTC
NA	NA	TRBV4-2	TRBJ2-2	CASSQDRRTGELFF	TGTGCCAGCAGCCAAGATCGGCGGACCGGGGAGCTGTTTTTT
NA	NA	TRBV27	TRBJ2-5	CASSGFEHNQETQYF	TGTGCCAGCAGTGGCTTTGAACACAACCAAGAGACCCAGTACTTC
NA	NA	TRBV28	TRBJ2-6	CASSLWAGDNSGANVLTF	TGTGCCAGCAGTTTATGGGCAGGGGACAACTCTGGGGCCAACGTCCTGACTTTC
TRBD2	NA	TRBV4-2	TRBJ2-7	CASSQVARTSGTYEQYF	TGTGCCAGCAGCCAAGTAGCTCGGACTAGCGGGACGTACGAGCAGTACTTC
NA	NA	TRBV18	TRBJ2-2	CASSPPPGESTGELFF	TGTGCCAGCTCACCACCGCCGGGGGAGTCGACCGGGGAGCTGTTTTTT
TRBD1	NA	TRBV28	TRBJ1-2	CASSFRDRGHYGYTF	TGTGCCAGCAGTTTTCGGGACAGGGGACACTATGGCTACACCTTC
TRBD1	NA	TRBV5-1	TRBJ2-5	CASSLKPGQEIQETQYF	TGCGCCAGCAGCTTAAAACCGGGACAGGAGATCCAAGAGACCCAGTACTTC
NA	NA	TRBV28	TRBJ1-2	CASRPGNPRGGYTF	TGTGCCAGCAGGCCCGGGAACCCCAGAGGCGGCTACACCTTC
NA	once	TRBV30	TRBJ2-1	CAWRRARSSYNEQFF	TGTGCCTGGCGGAGAGCTAGGAGCTCCTACAATGAGCAGTTCTTC
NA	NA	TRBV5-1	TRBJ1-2	CASRLLGYGYTF	TGCGCCAGTAGGCTTCTAGGCTATGGCTACACCTTC
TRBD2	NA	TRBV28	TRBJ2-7	CASSLNPSGRSYEQYF	TGTGCCAGCAGTTTAAATCCTAGCGGCCGTTCCTACGAGCAGTACTTC
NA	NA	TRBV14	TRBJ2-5	CASSQDSRVPHGGLYF	TGTGCCAGCAGCCAAGATAGCCGGGTCCCGCACGGGGGGCTTTACTTC
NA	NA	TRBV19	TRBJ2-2	CASSIAGRTGELFF	TGTGCCAGTAGTATAGCAGGGCGCACCGGGGAGCTGTTTTTT
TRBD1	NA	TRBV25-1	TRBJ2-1	CASSDTPGTGADEQFF	TGTGCCAGCAGTGATACCCCCGGGACAGGGGCCGATGAGCAGTTCTTC
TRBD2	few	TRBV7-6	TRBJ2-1	CASSLVREAYNEQFF	TGTGCCAGCAGCTTAGTGCGGGAGGCATACAATGAGCAGTTCTTC
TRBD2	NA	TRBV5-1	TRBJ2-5	CASSREGGVQETQYF	TGCGCCAGCAGCCGAGAGGGAGGGGTTCAAGAGACCCAGTACTTC
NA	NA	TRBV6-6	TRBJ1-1	CASSTSSPIRSTEAFF	TGTGCCAGCAGTACCTCCTCACCAATTCGGAGCACTGAAGCTTTCTTT
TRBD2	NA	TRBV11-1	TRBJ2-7	CASSPGTTDYEQYF	TGTGCCAGCAGCCCCGGGACTACGGATTACGAGCAGTACTTC
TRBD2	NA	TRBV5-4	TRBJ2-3	CASSSSTSEDTQYF	TGTGCCAGCAGCTCCTCAACTAGCGAAGATACGCAGTATTTT
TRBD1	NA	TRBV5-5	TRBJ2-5	CASSLAGTGTETQYF	TGTGCCAGCAGCCTAGCCGGGACAGGGACAGAGACCCAGTACTTC
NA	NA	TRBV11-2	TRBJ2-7	CASSANPGFLGYEQYF	TGTGCCAGCAGCGCAAATCCCGGGTTTCTAGGCTACGAGCAGTACTTC
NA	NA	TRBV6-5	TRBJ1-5	CASSYVPTGAYQPQHF	TGTGCCAGCAGTTACGTCCCTACAGGTGCCTATCAGCCCCAGCATTTT
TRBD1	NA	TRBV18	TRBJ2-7	CASSPWTGGFYEQYF	TGTGCCAGCTCACCCTGGACAGGGGGCTTCTACGAGCAGTACTTC
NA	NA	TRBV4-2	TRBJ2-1	CASIGMGGEQFF	TGTGCCAGCATCGGAATGGGAGGTGAGCAGTTCTTC
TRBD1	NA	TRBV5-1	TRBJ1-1	CASSLSGTGGYTEAFF	TGCGCCAGCAGCTTATCAGGGACAGGGGGCTATACTGAAGCTTTCTTT
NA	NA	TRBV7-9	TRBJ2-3	CASSLVGGDYTDTQYF	TGTGCCAGCAGCTTAGTCGGCGGCGACTACACAGATACGCAGTATTTT
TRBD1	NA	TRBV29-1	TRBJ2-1	CSVATGFSYNEQFF	TGCAGCGTGGCGACAGGGTTCTCCTACAATGAGCAGTTCTTC
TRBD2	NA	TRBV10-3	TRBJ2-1	CAIKVAGYNEQFF	TGTGCCATCAAAGTAGCGGGATACAATGAGCAGTTCTTC